This passage covers 23 T cell receptor beta chains from one sample sequenced in a study of human T cells and chemical hapten exposure. MiXCR, applied by TCRdb to the RACE reads, yields one record per CDR3 protein. This sample has tens of thousands of distinct CDR3 sequences; 9.3% occur once, and the top ten carry roughly 15%. Time point here: patch test 1, 2 weeks after DPC sensitization. Specified treatment: therapeutic diphenylcyclopropenone sensitization with weekly scalp DPC. The input for sequencing was whole blood, taken in connection with sensitization to the hapten diphenylcyclopropenone (DPC). The receptors stem from a woman aged 40 to 50 with alopecia areata. Some clones in this sample may be carry-over from other donors' samples.

This clonotype has at least ten counts. The V and J genes are TRBV27 and TRBJ1-6; D not certain. CDR1 MNHEY and CDR2 SMNVEV come from the germline V gene (reference sequence). This CDR3 comprises 17 residues. The V and J ends lost 5 bases and 7 bases respectively, with 21 bases between them. CDR3: CASSPAPFSSGNSPLHF. The CDR3, as DNA: TGTGCCAGCAGTCCAGCTCCCTTCTCAAGCGGGAATTCACCCCTCCACTTT.

A few counts support this clonotype. This chain joins TRBV9 and TRBJ2-3; D is undetermined. Deletions cut 5 bases from V and 2 bases from J, with 15 bases between. The germline V gene encodes CDR1 SGDLS and CDR2 YYNGEE. This CDR3 contains 15 residues. The CDR3 nucleotides read TGTGCCAGCAGATCCTATGGCGGTTCCACAGATACGCAGTATTTT. This gives the protein CASRSYGGSTDTQYF.

Note on this clonotype: This sequence may be a read error, since a much larger clone differs from it by one base. This chain joins TRBV4-1 and TRBJ2-5, with 7 bases that match TRBD1. The CDR3 sequence is 17 residues long. Germline values: CDR1 MGHRA, CDR2 YSYEKL. CDR3 DNA: TGCGCCGGCAGCCAGCGATATTCCGGGACAGCCCAAGAGACCCAGTACTTC. This codes for CAGSQRYSGTAQETQYF.

The rearrangement uses TRBV5-1 and TRBJ2-2; 9 nucleotides agree with TRBD1. The CDR3 runs 15 residues. CDR1 SGHRS and CDR2 YFSETQ come from the germline V gene. V was clipped by 0 bases and J by 5 bases; unmatched bases: 2. The chain's CDR3 is CASSLATGGTGELFF. CDR3 nucleotide sequence: TGCGCCAGCAGCTTGGCGACAGGGGGGACCGGGGAGCTGTTTTTT.

The chain links TRBV27 to TRBJ2-2; D is unclear. Trimming removed 9 bases at V and 2 bases at J, with 4 bases between. Germline V CDR1 and CDR2: MNHEY, SMNVEV (reference sequence). The CDR3 length is 11 residues. The CDR3 region has the DNA TGTGCCAGTAAAAACACCGGGGAGCTGTTTTTT. Its translation is CASKNTGELFF.

The V gene is TRBV6-7, the J gene TRBJ2-7; no definite D call. TRBV6-7 is filed as an ORF, its function uncertain. This CDR3 comprises 13 residues. The V end was cut by 4 bases, the J end by 2 bases, with 9 bases between. The CDR3 DNA follows: TGTGCCAGCAGTTCCATCTCCGCCTACGAGCAGTACTTC. Protein sequence: CASSSISAYEQYF.

J is TRBJ2-5 and V is TRBV7-2, with TRBD2 matching 10 bases. The CDR3 is made up of 17 amino acids. Germline CDR1 is SGHTA and CDR2 is FQGNSA. The J segment lost 2 bases and the V segment lost 1 base, leaving 7 bases of the junction unmatched. The CDR3 is CASSLGVGSGGQETQYF. DNA for the CDR3: TGTGCCAGCAGCTTAGGAGTAGGTAGCGGGGGGCAAGAGACCCAGTACTTC.

This clonotype showed up many times. The J gene is TRBJ1-1, the V gene TRBV18; no definite D call. V was cut by 6 bases and J by 2 bases, with 19 bases left in between. The CDR3 is 16 amino acids. Germline values: CDR1 KGHSH, CDR2 LQKENI. The chain's CDR3 is CASSITMKTPNTEAFF. Here the CDR3 DNA reads TGTGCCAGCTCGATTACTATGAAGACCCCAAACACTGAAGCTTTCTTT.

This clonotype was recorded at least ten times. The CDR3: CASSLTGGAGDTQYF. Here the CDR3 DNA reads TGTGCCAGCAGCTTAACCGGGGGGGCCGGAGATACGCAGTATTTT. This chain joins TRBV7-3 and TRBJ2-3; 8 nucleotides match TRBD2. V was pared by 0 bases and J by 5 bases, with 4 bases of the junction left unmatched. The germline V gene has CDR1 SGHTA and CDR2 FQGTGA. This CDR3 has 15 residues. Variable domain in full (rest from reference TRBV7-3 and TRBJ2-3): GAGVSQTPSNKVTEKGKYVELRCDPISGHTALYWYRQSLGQGPEFLIYFQGTGAADDSGLPNDRFFAVRPEGSVSTLKIQRTERGDSAVYLCASSLTGGAGDTQYFGPGTRLTVL.

There are many counts of this clonotype. The chain joins TRBV2 to TRBJ2-6, with D hard to call. CDR1 and CDR2 from the germline V gene are SNHLY and FYNNEI. V was pared by 7 bases and J by 0 bases, with 13 bases between. The CDR3 spans 16 residues. For the CDR3, the DNA is TGTGCCAGCACTGCCCAACACAGCTCTGGGGCCAACGTCCTGACTTTC. Its translation is CASTAQHSSGANVLTF.

The chain carries TRBV18 and TRBJ1-5; tentative D call: TRBD1 (5 bases). The CDR3 runs 13 residues. Germline CDR1 KGHSH, CDR2 LQKENI. Trimming took off 5 bases at V and 5 bases at J, with 10 bases between the two ends. The CDR3: CASSGGFDQPQHF. The CDR3 nucleotides read TGTGCCAGCTCAGGGGGGTTTGATCAGCCCCAGCATTTT.

This clonotype was recorded a few times. The chain couples TRBV9 to TRBJ2-3, with D perhaps matching TRBD2 (5 bases). The germline V and J ends were trimmed by 2 bases and 0 bases, with 16 bases remaining between them. The CDR3 sequence is 17 residues long. Germline loops: CDR1 SGDLS, CDR2 YYNGEE. The CDR3 here is CASSVGPTSTSTDTQYF. The CDR3 DNA reads as TGTGCCAGCAGCGTCGGGCCTACTAGTACCAGCACAGATACGCAGTATTTT.

The rearrangement uses TRBV7-2 and TRBJ2-2; 13 bases are a match to TRBD2. The germline gives CDR1 SGHTA, CDR2 FQGNSA. Germline trimming cut 4 bases from V and 2 bases from J; bases unmatched to any gene: 4. The CDR3 runs to 17 residues. The CDR3 is CASSSRTSGGNTGELFF. DNA of the CDR3: TGTGCCAGCAGCTCCCGGACTAGCGGGGGTAACACCGGGGAGCTGTTTTTT.

The table lists this clonotype with many counts. The CDR3 coding sequence is TGTGCCAGCAGCTTCCTATTACAGGGAGGTAATGAAAAACTGTTTTTT. Protein sequence: CASSFLLQGGNEKLFF. This chain joins TRBV7-9 and TRBJ1-4; D possibly corresponds to TRBD1 (6 bases). Looked up from germline, CDR1 is SEHNR and CDR2 is FQNEAQ (reference sequence). Trimming removed 3 bases from V and 4 bases from J, with 15 bases in between. The CDR3 contains 16 residues.

This chain uses TRBV9 with TRBJ2-3; D not resolved. Germline V gene lookup returns CDR1 SGDLS and CDR2 YYNGEE. The CDR3 runs to 15 residues. The V and J ends lost 4 bases and 1 base respectively, with 13 bases between them. CDR3 loop: CASSPARQGTDTQYF. Here the CDR3 DNA reads TGTGCCAGCAGCCCAGCGCGCCAGGGCACAGATACGCAGTATTTT.

This clonotype has at least ten counts. The chain uses TRBV21-1 and TRBJ1-6; TRBD1 was called by the table and not checked on the DNA. TRBV21-1 is given as a pseudogene. CDR3 size: 15 residues. The CDR3 DNA is TGTGCCAGCAGCAAAGGAGGCAGGGGGCACGGACCCCTCCACTTT. Amino acid sequence: CASSKGGRGHGPLHF.

This chain connects TRBV7-9 to TRBJ2-5; the match to TRBD2 covers 8 bases. Losses at the gene ends were 4 bases for V and 5 bases for J; bases not matched to a gene: 12. The CDR3 length is 16 residues. Looked up from germline, CDR1 is SEHNR and CDR2 is FQNEAQ (reference sequence). The CDR3 sequence is CASSYAAPSGGETQYF. The CDR3 DNA sequence: TGTGCCAGCAGCTACGCGGCCCCCAGCGGGGGTGAGACCCAGTACTTC.

This rearrangement joins TRBV10-3 to TRBJ2-5; weak D call: TRBD2 (8 bases). Germline V gene sequence: CDR1 ENHRY, CDR2 SYGVKD. This CDR3 contains 14 residues. Trimming took 10 bases from V and 4 from J, leaving 19 bases between them. CDR3 loop: CATSDRAGGETQYF. The CDR3 region has the DNA TGTGCCACCTCCGACAGGGCGGGGGGAGAGACCCAGTACTTC.

The table lists this clonotype with many counts. This rearrangement joins TRBV7-6 to TRBJ2-2; TRBD1 matches 9 bases. The V and J ends lost 1 base and 1 base, in that order; junction bases with no gene match: 4. The CDR3 is 17 amino acids. The V gene's germline CDR1 is SGHVS and CDR2 FNYEAQ. The DNA for the CDR3 is TGTGCCAGCAGCTTAGTTCCGGGACAGGGGAACACCGGGGAGCTGTTTTTT. It specifies CASSLVPGQGNTGELFF.

This clonotype was found a few times. The chain has TRBV2 and TRBJ2-4; D unclear. Germline V gene data show CDR1 as SNHLY and CDR2 as FYNNEI. V dropped 2 bases and J dropped 1 base, with 9 bases sitting between them. The CDR3 is 15 residues long. For the CDR3, the DNA is TGTGCCAGCAGTGAATGTGGGGTCGCCAAAAACATTCAGTACTTC. The encoded protein is CASSECGVAKNIQYF.

There are a few counts of this clonotype. The V call is TRBV29-1, the J call TRBJ1-4; 9 nucleotides align to TRBD1. The V and J ends lost 7 bases and 3 bases, in that order; junction bases with no gene match: 9. Germline assignment: CDR1 SQVTM and CDR2 ANQGSEA. This CDR3 is built from 15 residues. CDR3 nucleotides: TGCAGCGCTTGGGGGACAGGGAACTCTAATGAAAAACTGTTTTTT. Translating it yields CSAWGTGNSNEKLFF.

This clonotype was picked up many times. The J gene is TRBJ2-5, the V gene TRBV2; D remains ambiguous. The CDR3 has 14 amino acids. The germline V gene has CDR1 SNHLY and CDR2 FYNNEI. Trimming cost V 5 bases and J 6 bases, with 16 bases left between them. The CDR3 loop is CASSQTSLTKTQYF. The CDR3 bases are TGTGCCAGCAGTCAGACATCGCTTACGAAGACCCAGTACTTC.

This clonotype was counted many times. The genes are TRBV11-1 and TRBJ2-5; 11 bases line up with TRBD2. Germline CDR1 and CDR2: SGHAT and FQDESV (reference sequence). V shed 4 bases and J 4 bases; nucleotides not matched to a gene: 2. This CDR3 has 14 amino acids. The CDR3 loop is CASSSGLAAETQYF. CDR3 DNA sequence: TGTGCCAGCAGCTCGGGACTAGCGGCAGAGACCCAGTACTTC.